These T cell receptor beta chains were read from a single sample in a study of OX40 agonist ivuxolimab in advanced cancers. Only in-frame clones appear in the TCRdb table, and some are missing; sequencing was by immunoSEQ multiplex PCR. The sample carries tens of thousands of clones, about nine tenths recorded once. Here the sequenced sample was CD4+ or CD8+ T cells sorted from blood, taken in a trial of the OX40 agonist ivuxolimab. The receptors derive from an adult with an advanced solid tumor such as melanoma, head and neck, liver or kidney cancer. The CDR3 runs from the conserved cysteine through the conserved F or W. The D gene is left open where the match is weak. Clone size, where shown, is once, few, many, or a class for clones that have expanded.

D: -
size: -
J: TRBJ2-7
V: TRBV28
DNA: TGTGCCAGCAGTGCAGTGACTAGTCGGTACGAGCAGTACTTC
CDR3: CASSAVTSRYEQYF

D: -
size: -
J: TRBJ1-2
V: TRBV6-1
DNA: TGTGCCTGCCTTGCTCGTTCCTATGGCTACACCTTC
CDR3: CACLARSYGYTF

D: -
size: -
J: TRBJ1-1
V: TRBV2
DNA: TGTGCCAGCAGTGAATATCCGGGCGCTGAAGCTTTCTTT
CDR3: CASSEYPGAEAFF

D: -
size: -
J: TRBJ2-7
V: TRBV4-1
DNA: TGCGCCAGCAGCCAAGAGGGGACCCTTCTGGGCGAGAGCTCCTACGAGCAGTACTTC
CDR3: CASSQEGTLLGESSYEQYF

D: TRBD1
size: -
J: TRBJ1-1
V: TRBV9
DNA: TGTGCCAGCAGCGTAGGGGGGACAGGAGCTGAAGCTTTCTTT
CDR3: CASSVGGTGAEAFF

D: TRBD2
size: -
J: TRBJ2-1
V: TRBV7-6
DNA: TGTGCCAGCAGCTTAGTTGGAGCGGCCGGGGGGGCCTACAATGAGCAGTTCTTC
CDR3: CASSLVGAAGGAYNEQFF

D: -
size: -
J: TRBJ2-7
V: TRBV5-1
DNA: TGCGCCAGCAGCTTGGTGGACGGTAGCGAGCAGTACTTC
CDR3: CASSLVDGSEQYF

D: -
size: -
J: TRBJ1-2
V: TRBV6-5
DNA: TGTGCCAGCAGTTACTATTTCGGGGCGGATGGCTACACCTTC
CDR3: CASSYYFGADGYTF

D: TRBD2
size: -
J: TRBJ2-1
V: TRBV15
DNA: TGTGCCACCAGCGAAAAGCGGGGGGCTAATGAGCAGTTCTTC
CDR3: CATSEKRGANEQFF

D: -
size: -
J: TRBJ2-7
V: TRBV5-4
DNA: TGTGCCAGCAGCTTGGACGGCTACGAGCAGTACTTC
CDR3: CASSLDGYEQYF

D: TRBD2
size: -
J: TRBJ2-1
V: TRBV6-1
DNA: TGTGCCAGCAGTGAAGTTCCCGGGACTAGCTCCGACAATGAGCAGTTCTTC
CDR3: CASSEVPGTSSDNEQFF

D: -
size: -
J: TRBJ2-6
V: TRBV29-1
DNA: TGCAGCGTTATGACAGGACGACATCAGAATGGGGCCAACGTCCTGACTTTC
CDR3: CSVMTGRHQNGANVLTF

D: TRBD1
size: -
J: TRBJ2-7
V: TRBV7-2
DNA: TGTGCCAGCAGCTTGATCCTTAACAGGGGGCTGGCCGAGCAGTACTTC
CDR3: CASSLILNRGLAEQYF

D: -
size: -
J: TRBJ2-3
V: TRBV9
DNA: TGTGCCAGCAGCGAGGCCCCCCGGGGCTTGGGAGATACGCAGTATTTT
CDR3: CASSEAPRGLGDTQYF

D: TRBD1
size: -
J: TRBJ1-2
V: TRBV19
DNA: TGTGCCAGTAGTTTGACAGGGGGCGAGAACTATGGCTACACCTTC
CDR3: CASSLTGGENYGYTF

D: -
size: -
J: TRBJ2-1
V: TRBV5-1
DNA: TGCGCCAGCAGCTTGTCCCAGAATATATACAATGAGCAGTTCTTC
CDR3: CASSLSQNIYNEQFF

D: -
size: -
J: TRBJ2-6
V: TRBV7-9
DNA: TGTGCCAGCAGCTTAACCCAGGGAATGCCTAGGGCCAACGTCCTGACTTTC
CDR3: CASSLTQGMPRANVLTF

D: -
size: -
J: TRBJ2-6
V: TRBV28
DNA: TGTGCCAGCAGTCTTCCGGGACCACCCTCTGGGGCCAACGTCCTGACTTTC
CDR3: CASSLPGPPSGANVLTF

D: -
size: -
J: TRBJ1-6
V: TRBV7-3
DNA: TGTGCCAGCAGCTTAGTGGCAGGGCTTCATTCACCCCTCCACTTT
CDR3: CASSLVAGLHSPLHF

D: -
size: -
J: TRBJ1-2
V: TRBV30
DNA: TGTGCCTGGAGTCCCCGGGAGAACTATGGCTACACCTTC
CDR3: CAWSPRENYGYTF

D: -
size: few
J: TRBJ1-1
V: TRBV2
DNA: TGTGCCAGCACCGATGCGACGACATCGGCTGAAGCTTTCTTT
CDR3: CASTDATTSAEAFF

D: -
size: -
J: TRBJ2-1
V: TRBV4-1
DNA: TGCGCCAGCAGCCAATGGGATTTAGGGGAGCAGTTCTTC
CDR3: CASSQWDLGEQFF

D: -
size: -
J: TRBJ1-5
V: TRBV30
DNA: TGTGCCTGGAGTGCCGGGTATAGCAATCAGCCCCAGCATTTT
CDR3: CAWSAGYSNQPQHF

D: -
size: -
J: TRBJ1-1
V: TRBV5-6
DNA: TGTGCCAGCAGCTTGGAGGGACCCCCGGGAGGGTTGAACACTGAAGCTTTCTTT
CDR3: CASSLEGPPGGLNTEAFF

D: TRBD1
size: -
J: TRBJ2-7
V: TRBV4-1
DNA: TGCGCCAGCAGCCCACCTTCCCCGGGACAGGTCGACTACGAGCAGTACTTC
CDR3: CASSPPSPGQVDYEQYF

D: -
size: once
J: TRBJ1-2
V: TRBV19
DNA: TGTGCCAGTAGCGACGGAAGAGCTAACTATGGCTACACCTTC
CDR3: CASSDGRANYGYTF

D: TRBD2
size: -
J: TRBJ2-6
V: TRBV5-6
DNA: TGTGCCAGCAGCCTCGGGGAGGGCTACACCAGCTCTGGGGCCAACGTCCTGACTTTC
CDR3: CASSLGEGYTSSGANVLTF

D: -
size: -
J: TRBJ2-7
V: TRBV5-6
DNA: TGTGCCAGCAGCGTCGGAGGGGGTGTATACGAGCAGTACTTC
CDR3: CASSVGGGVYEQYF

D: TRBD2
size: -
J: TRBJ2-1
V: TRBV7-3
DNA: TGTGCCAGCAGCTCAGTACCCACACGGGACTATCCAAATGAGCAGTTCTTC
CDR3: CASSSVPTRDYPNEQFF

D: TRBD1
size: -
J: TRBJ1-1
V: TRBV7-2
DNA: TGTGCCAGCAGCTTAGTGGAGACAGGGGTCCCTGAAGCTTTCTTT
CDR3: CASSLVETGVPEAFF

D: -
size: -
J: TRBJ1-1
V: TRBV20-1
DNA: TGCAGTGCTAGACGCCATGAAGCTTTCTTT
CDR3: CSARRHEAFF

D: TRBD2
size: -
J: TRBJ2-7
V: TRBV29-1
DNA: TGCAGCGTTGCTGGGGGGCTAGCGGGGTCCTACGAGCAGTACTTC
CDR3: CSVAGGLAGSYEQYF

D: -
size: -
J: TRBJ2-5
V: TRBV7-7
DNA: TGTGCTAGCAGCCTATCTTCAGGGGTCCAAGAGACCCAGTACTTC
CDR3: CASSLSSGVQETQYF

D: -
size: -
J: TRBJ1-1
V: TRBV10-2
DNA: TGCGCCAGCAGTGAGAACGCTGAAGCTTTCTTT
CDR3: CASSENAEAFF

D: -
size: -
J: TRBJ2-7
V: TRBV4-1
DNA: TGCGCCAGCAGCCAAGACCGGGGGGCGGACGAGCAGTACTTC
CDR3: CASSQDRGADEQYF

D: TRBD1
size: -
J: TRBJ2-7
V: TRBV7-9
DNA: TGTGCCAGCAGCTTATGGCAGGGGGCGTTGAACGAGCAGTACTTC
CDR3: CASSLWQGALNEQYF

D: -
size: few
J: TRBJ2-2
V: TRBV6-6
DNA: TGTGCCAGCAGTTACAAGTTAGTCGGTACCGGGGAGCTGTTTTTT
CDR3: CASSYKLVGTGELFF

D: -
size: -
J: TRBJ1-3
V: TRBV5-6
DNA: TGTGCCAGCAGCTTGGGGGTTCTACCTGGAAACACCATATATTTT
CDR3: CASSLGVLPGNTIYF

D: -
size: once
J: TRBJ2-3
V: TRBV13
DNA: TGTGCCAGCAGCCAGGCAAATCGAGAGGGACGGTTCACAGATACGCAGTATTTT
CDR3: CASSQANREGRFTDTQYF

D: -
size: -
J: TRBJ2-3
V: TRBV27
DNA: TGTGCCAGCAGCCGTAGTCTCGGCACAGATACGCAGTATTTT
CDR3: CASSRSLGTDTQYF

D: TRBD2
size: -
J: TRBJ2-3
V: TRBV10-3
DNA: TGTGCCATCAGTGAGTCGACGGCTAGCGGGGGGTCATACACAGATACGCAGTATTTT
CDR3: CAISESTASGGSYTDTQYF

D: TRBD1
size: -
J: TRBJ2-7
V: TRBV29-1
DNA: TGCAGCGCTATGGGACAGGACTCCTACGAGCAGTACTTC
CDR3: CSAMGQDSYEQYF

D: -
size: -
J: TRBJ2-1
V: TRBV28
DNA: TGTGCCAGCAGTCTTAAGCTCGTTGGGAATGAGCAGTTCTTC
CDR3: CASSLKLVGNEQFF

D: -
size: -
J: TRBJ2-7
V: TRBV10-2
DNA: TGCGCCAGCAGTGAAGGTGGGACAACATACGGGCAGTACTTC
CDR3: CASSEGGTTYGQYF

D: -
size: -
J: TRBJ1-6
V: TRBV5-6
DNA: TGTGCCAGCAGCCCTGGGCCCTCACCCCTCCACTTT
CDR3: CASSPGPSPLHF

D: -
size: -
J: TRBJ2-7
V: TRBV7-4
DNA: TGTGCCAGCAGCTCCGAGGGGACCTCAACGTTGGACGAGCAGTACTTC
CDR3: CASSSEGTSTLDEQYF

D: -
size: -
J: TRBJ2-7
V: TRBV4-1
DNA: TGCGCCAGCAGCCAAGTGGGTGGGGGAGCCTACGAGCAGTACTTC
CDR3: CASSQVGGGAYEQYF

D: TRBD1
size: -
J: TRBJ1-1
V: TRBV7-9
DNA: TGTGCCAGCAGATATGACAGGGATCCAGCTTTCTTT
CDR3: CASRYDRDPAFF

D: TRBD1
size: -
J: TRBJ2-7
V: TRBV4-1
DNA: TGCGCCAGCAGCCAAGGAGGACAGGCGACTTTC
CDR3: CASSQGGQATF

D: -
size: -
J: TRBJ1-4
V: TRBV5-5
DNA: TGTGCCAGCAGAGTGGGGAATTTCGATGAAAAACTGTTTTTT
CDR3: CASRVGNFDEKLFF

D: TRBD1
size: -
J: TRBJ1-4
V: TRBV18
DNA: TGTGCCAGCTCACCGGGACAGGGAGGAACGAATGAAAAACTGTTTTTT
CDR3: CASSPGQGGTNEKLFF

D: -
size: -
J: TRBJ2-7
V: TRBV5-6
DNA: TGTGCCAGCAGCCTCCTGGACAGCTACGAGCAGTACTTC
CDR3: CASSLLDSYEQYF

D: -
size: -
J: TRBJ2-7
V: TRBV7-9
DNA: TGTGCCAGCAGCTTATCCACCTACGAGCAGTACTTC
CDR3: CASSLSTYEQYF